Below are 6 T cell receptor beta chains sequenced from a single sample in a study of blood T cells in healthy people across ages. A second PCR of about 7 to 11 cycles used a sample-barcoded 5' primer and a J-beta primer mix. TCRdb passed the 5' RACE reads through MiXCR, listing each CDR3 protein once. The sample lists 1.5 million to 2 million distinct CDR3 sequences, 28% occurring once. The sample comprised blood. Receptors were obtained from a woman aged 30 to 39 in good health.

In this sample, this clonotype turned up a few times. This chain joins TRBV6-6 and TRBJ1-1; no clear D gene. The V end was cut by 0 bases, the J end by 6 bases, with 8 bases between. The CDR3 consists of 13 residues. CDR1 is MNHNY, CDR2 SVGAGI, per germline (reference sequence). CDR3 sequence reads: CASSYSREAEAFF. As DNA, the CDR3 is TGTGCCAGCAGTTACTCCCGGGAGGCTGAAGCTTTCTTT.

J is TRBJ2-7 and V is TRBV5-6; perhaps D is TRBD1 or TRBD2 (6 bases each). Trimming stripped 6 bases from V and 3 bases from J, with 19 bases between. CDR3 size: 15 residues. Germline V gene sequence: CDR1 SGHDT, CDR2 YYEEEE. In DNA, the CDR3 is TGTGCCAGCACTTCAATGACCGGGGGCGACTACGAGCAGTACTTC. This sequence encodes CASTSMTGGDYEQYF.

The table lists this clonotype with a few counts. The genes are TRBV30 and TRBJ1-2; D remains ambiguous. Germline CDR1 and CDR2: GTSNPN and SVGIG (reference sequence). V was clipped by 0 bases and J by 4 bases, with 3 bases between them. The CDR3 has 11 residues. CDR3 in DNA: TGTGCCTGGAGTGTTTTCTATGGCTACACCTTC. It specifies CAWSVFYGYTF.

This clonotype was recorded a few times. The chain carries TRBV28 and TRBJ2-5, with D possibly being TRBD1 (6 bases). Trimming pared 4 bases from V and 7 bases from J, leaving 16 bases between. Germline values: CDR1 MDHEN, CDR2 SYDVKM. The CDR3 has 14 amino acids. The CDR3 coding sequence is TGTGCCAGCAGTTCCCCCAACAGGGCTGGGACCCAGTACTTC. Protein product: CASSSPNRAGTQYF. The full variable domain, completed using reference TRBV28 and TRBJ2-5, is DVKVTQSSRYLVKRTGEKVFLECVQDMDHENMFWYRQDPGLGLRLIYFSYDVKMKEKGDIPEGYSVSREKKERFSLILESASTNQTSMYLCASSSPNRAGTQYFGPGTRLLVL.

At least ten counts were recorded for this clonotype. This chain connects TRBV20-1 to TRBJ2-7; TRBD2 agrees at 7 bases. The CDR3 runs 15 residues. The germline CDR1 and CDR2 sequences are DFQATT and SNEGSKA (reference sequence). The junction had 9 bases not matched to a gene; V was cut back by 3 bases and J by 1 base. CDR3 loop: CSARAPTSLSYEQYF. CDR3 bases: TGCAGTGCTAGGGCTCCGACTAGCTTGTCCTACGAGCAGTACTTC.

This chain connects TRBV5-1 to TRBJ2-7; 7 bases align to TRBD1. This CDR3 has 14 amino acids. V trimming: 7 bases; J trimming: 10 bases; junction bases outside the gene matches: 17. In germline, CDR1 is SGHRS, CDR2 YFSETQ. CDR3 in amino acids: CASGTGQDMEAQYF. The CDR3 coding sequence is TGCGCCAGCGGCACCGGACAGGATATGGAGGCCCAGTACTTC.